The present T cell receptor beta chain was sequenced within a study of neoadjuvant nivolumab and ipilimumab in lung cancer. General observations from the study: Resected tumors had greater TCR richness and clonality than uninvolved lung. From pretherapy to surgery, tumor richness and clonality rose with dual therapy. Pretherapy blood TCR richness correlated positively with resected tumor richness.

Sequenced by immunoSEQ multiplex PCR; TCRdb stores in-frame clones only, minus some. The repertoire includes 40,000 to 55,000 clones, around nine tenths of them detected once, and over 3.5% sits in the top ten. Comments on this clone: Its cognate antigen is unknown.

This clonotype originated in an adult with non-small cell lung cancer. Some clones in this sample may be carry-over from other donors' samples. Sequencing used blood, obtained before neoadjuvant nivolumab, alone or with ipilimumab.

CDR3 residues: CASSPVTGPLYEQYF. The CDR3 DNA follows: TGTGCCAGCTCACCAGTGACAGGCCCTCTCTACGAGCAGTACTTC. The genes are TRBV18 and TRBJ2-7; D might be TRBD1 (6 bases). The germline V gene has CDR1 KGHSH and CDR2 LQKENI. The CDR3 totals 15 residues. V was trimmed by 2 bases and J by 3 bases, leaving 14 bases between them.